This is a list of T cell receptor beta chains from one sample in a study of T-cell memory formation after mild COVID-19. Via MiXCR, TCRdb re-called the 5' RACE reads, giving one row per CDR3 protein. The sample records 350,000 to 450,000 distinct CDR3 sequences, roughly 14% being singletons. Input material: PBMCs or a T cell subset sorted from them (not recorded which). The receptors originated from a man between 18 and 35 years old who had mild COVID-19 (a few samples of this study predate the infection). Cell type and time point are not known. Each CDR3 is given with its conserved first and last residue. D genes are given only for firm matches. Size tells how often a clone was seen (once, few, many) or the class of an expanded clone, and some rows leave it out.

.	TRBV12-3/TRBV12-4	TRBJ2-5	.	CASSSTRAGTQYF	TGTGCCAGCAGTTCGACTAGAGCGGGGACCCAGTACTTC
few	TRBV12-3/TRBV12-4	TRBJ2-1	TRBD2	CASSLGVLADYNEQFF	TGTGCCAGCAGTTTAGGTGTACTAGCGGATTACAATGAGCAGTTCTTC
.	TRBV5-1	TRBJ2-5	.	CASSPVGSPETQYF	TGCGCCAGCAGCCCTGTCGGCAGCCCAGAGACCCAGTACTTC
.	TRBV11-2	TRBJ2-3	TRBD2	CASSLSIGLAGITDTQYF	TGTGCCAGCAGCTTATCCATTGGACTAGCGGGTATCACAGATACGCAGTATTTT
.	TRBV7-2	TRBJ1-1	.	CASSFWGDGGTEAFF	TGTGCCAGCAGCTTCTGGGGGGACGGAGGGACTGAAGCTTTCTTT
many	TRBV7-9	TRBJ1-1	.	CASSTEGHLNTEAFF	TGTGCCAGCAGCACCGAGGGACATTTGAACACTGAAGCTTTCTTT
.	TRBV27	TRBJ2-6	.	CASSGGGFSGANVLTF	TGTGCCAGCAGTGGCGGGGGCTTCTCTGGGGCCAACGTCCTGACTTTC
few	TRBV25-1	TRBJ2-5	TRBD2	CASSRLAGHETQYF	TGTGCCAGCAGCAGACTAGCGGGTCACGAGACCCAGTACTTC
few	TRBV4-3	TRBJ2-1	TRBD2	CASSLRGTSGGPNEQFF	TGCGCCAGCAGCCTAAGAGGGACTAGCGGGGGACCGAATGAGCAGTTCTTC
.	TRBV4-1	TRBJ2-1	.	CASSQAPAGFEQFF	TGCGCCAGCAGCCAAGCTCCCGCAGGGTTTGAGCAGTTCTTC
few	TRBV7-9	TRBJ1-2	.	CASSRPGPNYGYTF	TGTGCCAGCAGCCGCCCGGGGCCTAACTATGGCTACACCTTC
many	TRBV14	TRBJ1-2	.	CASSQSKKQGFYGYTF	TGTGCCAGCAGCCAAAGCAAGAAACAGGGCTTCTATGGCTACACCTTC
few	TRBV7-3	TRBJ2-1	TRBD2	CASSAQRVAGGYEQFF	TGTGCCAGCAGCGCCCAAAGGGTAGCGGGGGGTTATGAGCAGTTCTTC
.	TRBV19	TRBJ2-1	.	CASSIASDNEQFF	TGTGCCAGTAGTATCGCCAGCGACAATGAGCAGTTCTTC
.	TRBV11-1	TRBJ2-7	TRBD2	CASSLNGGYDSEQYF	TGTGCCAGCAGCTTAAACGGGGGGTACGATAGCGAGCAGTACTTC
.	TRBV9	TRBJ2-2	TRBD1	CASSPQAGQGAAGELFF	TGTGCCAGCAGCCCGCAGGCTGGACAGGGGGCCGCCGGGGAGCTGTTTTTT
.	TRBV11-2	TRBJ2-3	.	CASILGNTDTQYF	TGTGCCAGCATCCTGGGGAACACAGATACGCAGTATTTT
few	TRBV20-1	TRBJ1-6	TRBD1	CSATQGEVNNSPLHF	TGCAGTGCTACACAGGGGGAAGTCAATAATTCACCCCTCCACTTT
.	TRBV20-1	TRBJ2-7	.	CSAQQPGDESYEQYF	TGCAGTGCTCAGCAACCGGGTGACGAGTCCTACGAGCAGTACTTC
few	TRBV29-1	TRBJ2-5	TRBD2	CSFSGGALETQYF	TGCAGCTTTAGCGGGGGGGCCTTGGAGACCCAGTACTTC
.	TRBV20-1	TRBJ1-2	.	CSARVEEGRLVRYGYTF	TGCAGTGCTAGAGTAGAGGAAGGCCGTTTGGTCCGCTATGGCTACACCTTC
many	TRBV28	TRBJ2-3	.	CASTGFFGTDTQYF	TGTGCCAGTACAGGGTTCTTCGGCACAGATACGCAGTATTTT
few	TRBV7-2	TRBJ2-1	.	CASSLPGKEQFF	TGTGCCAGCAGCTTACCGGGCAAGGAGCAGTTCTTC
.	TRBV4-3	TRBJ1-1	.	CASSPTPWTRENTEAFF	TGCGCCAGCAGCCCTACCCCCTGGACGCGGGAAAACACTGAAGCTTTCTTT
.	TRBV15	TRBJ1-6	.	CATSRGTGRSPLHF	TGTGCCACCAGCAGAGGGACCGGCAGGTCACCCCTCCACTTT
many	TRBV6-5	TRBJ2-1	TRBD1	CASRPYRGLTNEQFF	TGTGCCAGCAGACCTTACAGGGGGCTGACCAATGAGCAGTTCTTC
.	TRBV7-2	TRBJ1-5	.	CASSFGALNQPQHF	TGTGCCAGCAGCTTCGGGGCGCTCAATCAGCCCCAGCATTTT
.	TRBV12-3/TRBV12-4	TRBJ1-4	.	CASSYAWMWGSEATNEKLFF	TGTGCCAGCAGCTACGCCTGGATGTGGGGTTCTGAGGCAACTAATGAAAAACTGTTTTTT
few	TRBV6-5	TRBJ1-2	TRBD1	CASSGQGVYGYTF	TGTGCCAGCAGCGGACAGGGAGTCTATGGCTACACCTTC
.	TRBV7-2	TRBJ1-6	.	CASSHDSYSPLHF	TGTGCCAGCAGCCACGACAGTTATTCACCCCTCCACTTT
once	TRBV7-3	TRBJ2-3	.	CASSPQMSTDTQYF	TGTGCCAGCAGCCCCCAGATGAGCACAGATACGCAGTATTTT
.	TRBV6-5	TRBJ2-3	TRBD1	CATSSTGTLTDTQYF	TGTGCCACCTCGTCGACAGGGACCCTCACAGATACGCAGTATTTT
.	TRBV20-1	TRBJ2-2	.	CSARRGSGGELFF	TGCAGTGCTAGGCGGGGTAGTGGCGGGGAGCTGTTTTTT
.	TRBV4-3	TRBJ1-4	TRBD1	CASSFAQGGEKLFF	TGCGCCAGCAGCTTCGCACAGGGGGGGGAAAAACTGTTTTTT
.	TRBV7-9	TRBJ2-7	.	CASGRGNIEGYEQYF	TGTGCCAGCGGTAGGGGGAATATTGAGGGATACGAGCAGTACTTC
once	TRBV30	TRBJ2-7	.	CAWSSRGSSEQYF	TGTGCCTGGAGTTCCAGGGGTTCAAGCGAGCAGTACTTC
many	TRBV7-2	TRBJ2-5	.	CASSPYQETQYF	TGTGCCAGCAGCCCGTACCAAGAGACCCAGTACTTC
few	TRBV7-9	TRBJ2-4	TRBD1	CASSPGQGGTFYIQYF	TGTGCCAGCAGCCCCGGACAGGGGGGAACCTTCTACATTCAGTACTTC
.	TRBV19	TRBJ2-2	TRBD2	CASRGKGLALVGTGELFF	TGTGCCAGTAGGGGCAAAGGACTAGCCCTGGTGGGGACCGGGGAGCTGTTTTTT
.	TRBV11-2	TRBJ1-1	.	CASSLSTGEAFF	TGTGCCAGCAGCTTAAGTACAGGGGAAGCTTTCTTT
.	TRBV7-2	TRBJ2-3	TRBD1	CASSLGQGNTDTQYF	TGTGCCAGCAGCTTGGGACAGGGGAACACAGATACGCAGTATTTT
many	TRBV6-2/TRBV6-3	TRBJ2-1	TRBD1	CASSRPRQGGNEQFF	TGTGCCAGCAGTCGACCCCGACAGGGGGGCAATGAGCAGTTCTTC
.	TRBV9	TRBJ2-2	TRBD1	CASGVTGDAGELFF	TGTGCCAGCGGTGTTACAGGGGATGCCGGGGAGCTGTTTTTT
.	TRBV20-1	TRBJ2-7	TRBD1	CSVGTGEASHEQYF	TGCAGTGTGGGAACAGGGGAAGCCTCTCACGAGCAGTACTTC
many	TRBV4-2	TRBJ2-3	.	CASSLPVDLDTQYF	TGTGCCAGCAGCCTACCCGTGGACTTAGATACGCAGTATTTT
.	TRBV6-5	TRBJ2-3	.	CASSADDVGRGTDTQYF	TGTGCCAGCAGTGCAGACGACGTGGGACGTGGCACAGATACGCAGTATTTT
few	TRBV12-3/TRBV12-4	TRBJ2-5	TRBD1	CASSPTGAGGTQYF	TGTGCCAGCAGCCCGACAGGGGCCGGCGGGACCCAGTACTTC
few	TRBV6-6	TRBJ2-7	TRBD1	CASSYFRPGTGGIRDEQYF	TGTGCCAGCAGTTACTTTCGACCAGGGACAGGGGGCATAAGAGACGAGCAGTACTTC
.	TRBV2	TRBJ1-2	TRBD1	CASSAPRQGGDTF	TGTGCCAGCAGTGCCCCACGACAGGGTGGTGACACCTTC
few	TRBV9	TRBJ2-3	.	CASSVSSSSTDTQYF	TGTGCCAGCAGCGTATCTTCGTCTAGCACAGATACGCAGTATTTT
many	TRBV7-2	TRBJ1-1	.	CASSPSLDMNTEAFF	TGTGCCAGCAGCCCGTCACTGGATATGAACACTGAAGCTTTCTTT
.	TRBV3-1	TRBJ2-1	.	CASSQRGPAYNEQFF	TGTGCCAGCAGCCAGCGGGGGCCGGCCTACAATGAGCAGTTCTTC
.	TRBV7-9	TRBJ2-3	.	CASGPIRGGSTDTQYF	TGTGCCAGCGGACCTATAAGGGGCGGTAGCACAGATACGCAGTATTTT
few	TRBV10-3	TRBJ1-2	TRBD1	CAISEIRDSRWGSLGYTF	TGTGCCATCAGTGAGATCCGGGACAGTAGATGGGGTTCGTTGGGCTACACCTTC
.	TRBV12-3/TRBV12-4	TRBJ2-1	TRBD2	CASSLRTSGDNEQFF	TGTGCCAGCAGTTTGAGAACTAGCGGGGACAATGAGCAGTTCTTC
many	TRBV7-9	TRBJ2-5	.	CASSLGWETQYF	TGTGCCAGCAGCTTAGGTTGGGAGACCCAGTACTTC
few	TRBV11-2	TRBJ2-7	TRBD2	CASSLAASGAYEQYF	TGTGCCAGCAGCTTAGCGGCTAGCGGGGCGTACGAGCAGTACTTC
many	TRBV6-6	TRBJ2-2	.	CASSFVAGAANTGELFF	TGTGCCAGCAGTTTCGTGGCGGGGGCCGCGAACACCGGGGAGCTGTTTTTT
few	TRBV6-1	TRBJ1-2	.	CASSDRDPGYGYTF	TGTGCCAGCAGTGACAGGGACCCGGGGTATGGCTACACCTTC